This paragraph covers one T cell receptor beta chain sequence. Antigen specificity is unknown. In alopecia areata patients, both lesional scalp punch biopsies and peripheral blood were collected. Germline V gene lookup returns CDR1 SEHNR and CDR2 FQNEAQ (reference sequence). The CDR3 loop spans 15 amino acids. J lost 8 bases, V lost 1 base, and 7 bases had no gene match. This sample stems from a study of CD8+ T cells in alopecia areata. Study information: Treated patients swallowed 5 to 10 mg of oral tofacitinib twice daily. It was 6 to 18 months of tofacitinib, and then there were 6 months off drug. Study results and limitations: Lesional scalp exceeded normal scalp in clonality, especially in alopecia totalis/universalis. In patients, TCRs were shared less clearly than in mice, and HLA may possibly be involved.

Extracted from the samples, RNA was reverse transcribed into cDNA to serve as the sequencing template. Assay: immunoSEQ multiplex PCR; the TCRdb copy retains only in-frame clones and omits some. The sample includes about 12,000 clones, approximately 53% of them seen just once. This rearrangement joins TRBV7-9 to TRBJ2-1; TRBD2 matches 8 bases. The source is a human donor with alopecia areata. The sequenced sample consisted of skin. In nucleotides, the CDR3 is TGTGCCAGCAGCTTAGTAAGCGGGAGCGTCGATGAGCAGTTCTTC. Protein: CASSLVSGSVDEQFF.